This is a list of T cell receptor beta chains from one sample in a study of control samples from healthy donors and cancer patients. Measured with immunoSEQ multiplex PCR; TCRdb has only the in-frame clones, and not every one. The data show about 140,000 clones, with 91% seen just once and about 7.1% held by the top ten. Sample: blood. The receptors derive from a man aged 18 to 35 in good health. The CDR3 runs from the conserved cysteine through the conserved F or W. D genes are given only for firm matches. Clone size is given for some rows only: seen once, a few or many times, or a class if the clone is expanded.

clone_size j_call d_call v_call cdr3_aa cdr3_nt
once TRBJ1-5 . TRBV19 CASSMRVPEPQHF TGTGCCAGTAGTATGCGGGTCCCCGAGCCCCAGCATTTT
. TRBJ1-6 TRBD1 TRBV25-1 CASSEYRGRSPLHF TGTGCCAGCAGTGAATACAGGGGGAGGTCACCCCTCCACTTT
once TRBJ1-1 TRBD1 TRBV7-2 CASSLVSGGVNTEAFF TGTGCCAGCAGCTTAGTATCAGGGGGGGTGAACACTGAAGCTTTCTTT
. TRBJ1-6 TRBD1 TRBV4-1 CASSQTGENSPLHF TGCGCCAGCAGCCAGACAGGGGAGAATTCACCCCTCCACTTT
. TRBJ2-7 TRBD1 TRBV24-1 CATSDYRGWSLREQYF TGTGCCACCAGTGACTACAGGGGCTGGTCCTTGAGGGAGCAGTACTTC
. TRBJ1-4 . TRBV3-1/TRBV3-2 CASSQAGRSGKLFF TGTGCCAGCAGCCAAGCGGGCAGGAGCGGAAAACTGTTTTTT
. TRBJ2-5 . TRBV5-4 CASSLEGHQETQYF TGTGCCAGCAGCTTGGAGGGACATCAAGAGACCCAGTACTTC
once TRBJ2-7 TRBD2 TRBV19 CASSSPGTSGIYEQYF TGTGCCAGTAGTTCTCCCGGGACTAGCGGAATCTACGAGCAGTACTTC
. TRBJ1-3 . TRBV11-2 CASSSLGTIGNTIYF TGTGCCAGCAGCTCCCTCGGCACCATCGGAAACACCATATATTTT
. TRBJ2-5 . TRBV11-2 CASSLVAAQETQYF TGTGCCAGCAGCTTAGTAGCGGCCCAAGAGACCCAGTACTTC
. TRBJ1-2 TRBD1 TRBV30 CAWNVLNRGKTGYGYTF TGTGCCTGGAACGTATTAAACAGGGGAAAGACTGGCTATGGCTACACCTTC
. TRBJ2-2 . TRBV5-1 CASSEGRAGGELFF TGCGCCAGCAGTGAGGGCAGGGCTGGCGGGGAGCTGTTTTTT
. TRBJ1-1 . TRBV3-1/TRBV3-2 CASSQLGRQVPENTEAFF TGTGCCAGCAGCCAATTAGGGCGACAGGTACCTGAGAACACTGAAGCTTTCTTT
. TRBJ2-1 . TRBV7-9 CASSLSSAEQFF TGTGCCAGCAGCTTATCCAGTGCTGAGCAGTTCTTC
. TRBJ1-5 . TRBV28 CASSFIEKSNQPQHF TGTGCCAGCAGTTTCATAGAGAAGAGCAATCAGCCCCAGCATTTT
. TRBJ1-1 . TRBV7-9 CASSLDRGALGF TGTGCCAGCAGCCTGGACCGGGGAGCCCTCGGTTTT
. TRBJ2-3 TRBD2 TRBV7-2 CASSLVSGGAGDTQYF TGTGCCAGCAGCTTAGTGAGCGGGGGGGCCGGAGATACGCAGTATTTT
. TRBJ2-7 TRBD1 TRBV9 CASSVEGGDYEQYF TGTGCCAGCAGCGTAGAAGGGGGCGACTACGAGCAGTACTTC
. TRBJ2-7 TRBD1 TRBV2 CASSANRGPTYEQYF TGTGCCAGCAGTGCAAACAGGGGGCCCACCTACGAGCAGTACTTC
. TRBJ2-5 . TRBV28 CASRARGKETQYF TGTGCCAGCAGGGCCAGGGGAAAAGAGACCCAGTACTTC